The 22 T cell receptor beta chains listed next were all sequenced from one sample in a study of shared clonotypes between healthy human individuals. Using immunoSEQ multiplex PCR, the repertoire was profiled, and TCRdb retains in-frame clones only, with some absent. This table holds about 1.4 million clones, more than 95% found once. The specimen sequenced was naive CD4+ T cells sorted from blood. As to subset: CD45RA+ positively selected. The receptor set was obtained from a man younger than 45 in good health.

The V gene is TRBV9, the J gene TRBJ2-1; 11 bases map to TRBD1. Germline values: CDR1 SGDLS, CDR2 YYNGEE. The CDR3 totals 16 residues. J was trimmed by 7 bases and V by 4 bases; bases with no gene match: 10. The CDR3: CASSPTRDRGLNEQFF. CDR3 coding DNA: TGTGCCAGCAGCCCGACCCGGGACAGGGGGTTGAATGAGCAGTTCTTC.

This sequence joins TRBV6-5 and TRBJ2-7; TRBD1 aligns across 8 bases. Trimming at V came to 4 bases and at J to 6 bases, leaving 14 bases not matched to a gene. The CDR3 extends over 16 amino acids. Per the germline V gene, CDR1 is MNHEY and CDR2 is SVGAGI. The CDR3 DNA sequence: TGTGCCAGCAGTTTCCCCCGGACAGGGTTTATAGGCGAGCAGTACTTC. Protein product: CASSFPRTGFIGEQYF.

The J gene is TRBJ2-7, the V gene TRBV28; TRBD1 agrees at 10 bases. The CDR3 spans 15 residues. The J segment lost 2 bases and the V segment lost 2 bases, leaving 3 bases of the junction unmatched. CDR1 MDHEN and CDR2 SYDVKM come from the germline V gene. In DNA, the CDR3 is TGTGCCAGCAGTTTAGCCGGGACAGGGGCCTACGAGCAGTACTTC. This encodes CASSLAGTGAYEQYF.

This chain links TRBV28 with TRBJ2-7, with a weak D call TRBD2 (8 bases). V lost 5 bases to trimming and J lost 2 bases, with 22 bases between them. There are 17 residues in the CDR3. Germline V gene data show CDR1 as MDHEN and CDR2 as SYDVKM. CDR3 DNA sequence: TGTGCCAGCAGTGTACCCTCCGGGAGGGGGCGACCCTACGAGCAGTACTTC. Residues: CASSVPSGRGRPYEQYF. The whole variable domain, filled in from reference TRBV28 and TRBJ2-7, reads DVKVTQSSRYLVKRTGEKVFLECVQDMDHENMFWYRQDPGLGLRLIYFSYDVKMKEKGDIPEGYSVSREKKERFSLILESASTNQTSMYLCASSVPSGRGRPYEQYFGPGTRLTVT.

For the CDR3, the DNA is TGCGCCAGCAGCCAGGAAGGACTAGCGGGAGTTGAGACCCAGTACTTC. This sequence encodes CASSQEGLAGVETQYF. This chain links TRBV5-1 with TRBJ2-5, with 13 bases lining up with TRBD2. Trimming cost V 4 bases and J 5 bases; bases outside gene matches: 8. The CDR3 sequence is 16 residues long. CDR1 is SGHRS, CDR2 YFSETQ, per germline.

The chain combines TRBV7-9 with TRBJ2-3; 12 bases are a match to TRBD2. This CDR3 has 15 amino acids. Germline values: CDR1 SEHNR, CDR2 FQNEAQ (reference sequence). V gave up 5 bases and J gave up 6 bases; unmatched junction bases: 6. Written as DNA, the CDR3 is TGTGCCAGCAGCCCCCGACTAGCGGGAGACGATACGCAGTATTTT. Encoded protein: CASSPRLAGDDTQYF.

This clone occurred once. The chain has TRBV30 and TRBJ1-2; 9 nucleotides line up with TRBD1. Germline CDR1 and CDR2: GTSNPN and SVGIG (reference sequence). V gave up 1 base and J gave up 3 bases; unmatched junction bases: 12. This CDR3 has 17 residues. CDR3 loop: CAWSGGTGKDRDYGYTF. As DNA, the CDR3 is TGTGCCTGGAGTGGGGGGACAGGGAAAGACCGCGACTATGGCTACACCTTC.

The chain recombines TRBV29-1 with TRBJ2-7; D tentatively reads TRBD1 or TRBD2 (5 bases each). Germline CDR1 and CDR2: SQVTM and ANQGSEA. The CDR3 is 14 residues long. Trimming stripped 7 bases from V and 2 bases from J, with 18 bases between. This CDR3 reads CSALSGTDAYEQYF. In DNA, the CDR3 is TGCAGCGCGTTATCCGGGACGGACGCCTACGAGCAGTACTTC.

CDR3 sequence (DNA): TGTGCCAGCAGCTCGAGGACAGGGTGGGACGAGCAGTACTTC. This translates into CASSSRTGWDEQYF. The chain couples TRBV7-3 to TRBJ2-7; 8 bases are shared with TRBD1. Germline V lookup: CDR1 SGHTA, CDR2 FQGTGA. The CDR3 sequence is 14 residues long. The V segment lost 4 bases and the J segment 5 bases; nucleotides outside the gene matches: 7.

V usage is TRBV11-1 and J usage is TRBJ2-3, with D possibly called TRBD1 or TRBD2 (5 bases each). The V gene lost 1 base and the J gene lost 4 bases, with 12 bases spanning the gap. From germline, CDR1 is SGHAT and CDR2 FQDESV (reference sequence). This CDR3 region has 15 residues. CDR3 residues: CASSLGGTSADTQYF. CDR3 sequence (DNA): TGTGCCAGCAGCTTAGGTGGGACGTCGGCAGATACGCAGTATTTT.

CDR3 residues: CSAYERGARAEAFF. The CDR3 coding sequence is TGCAGCGCCTATGAGCGCGGGGCGCGTGCTGAAGCTTTCTTT. The rearrangement links TRBV29-1 to TRBJ1-1; possibly TRBD1 for D (5 bases). The V gene's germline CDR1 is SQVTM and CDR2 ANQGSEA. V was trimmed by 7 bases and J by 6 bases, leaving 21 bases between them. The CDR3 loop spans 14 amino acids.

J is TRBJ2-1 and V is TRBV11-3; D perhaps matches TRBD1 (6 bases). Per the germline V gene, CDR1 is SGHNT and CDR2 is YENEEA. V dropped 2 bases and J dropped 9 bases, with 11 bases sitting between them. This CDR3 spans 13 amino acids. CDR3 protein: CASSLHPDSEQFF. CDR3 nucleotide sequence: TGTGCCAGCAGCTTACACCCGGACAGTGAGCAGTTCTTC. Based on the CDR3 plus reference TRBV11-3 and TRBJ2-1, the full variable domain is EAGVVQSPRYKIIEKKQPVAFWCNPISGHNTLYWYLQNLGQGPELLIRYENEEAVDDSQLPKDRFSAERLKGVDSTLKIQPAELGDSAVYLCASSLHPDSEQFFGPGTRLTVL.

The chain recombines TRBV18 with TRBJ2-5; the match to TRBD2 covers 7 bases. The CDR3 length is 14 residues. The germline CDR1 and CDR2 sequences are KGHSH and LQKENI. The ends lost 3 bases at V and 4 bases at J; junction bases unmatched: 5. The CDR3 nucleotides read TGTGCCAGCTCACCCCTTAGCGGGTCAGAGACCCAGTACTTC. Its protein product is CASSPLSGSETQYF.

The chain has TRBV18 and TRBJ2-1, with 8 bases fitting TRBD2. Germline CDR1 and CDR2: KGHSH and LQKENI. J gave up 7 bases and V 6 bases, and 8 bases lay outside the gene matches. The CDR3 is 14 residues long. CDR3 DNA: TGTGCCAGCTCCCCCGGGGGGGGACCAAATGAGCAGTTCTTC. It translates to CASSPGGGPNEQFF.

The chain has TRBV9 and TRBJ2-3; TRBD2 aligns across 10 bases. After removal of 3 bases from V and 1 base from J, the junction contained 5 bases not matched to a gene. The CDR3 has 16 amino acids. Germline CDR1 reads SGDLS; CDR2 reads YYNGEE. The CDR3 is CASSASGRGGTDTQYF. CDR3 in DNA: TGTGCCAGCAGCGCAAGCGGGAGGGGAGGCACAGATACGCAGTATTTT.

The CDR3 here is CASSKIGPLGQPQHF. The CDR3 DNA is TGTGCCAGCAGCAAAATTGGGCCACTTGGACAGCCCCAGCATTTT. The chain carries TRBV21-1 and TRBJ1-5; TRBD1 was called by the table and not checked on the DNA. TRBV21-1 is listed as a pseudogene. This CDR3 has 15 residues.

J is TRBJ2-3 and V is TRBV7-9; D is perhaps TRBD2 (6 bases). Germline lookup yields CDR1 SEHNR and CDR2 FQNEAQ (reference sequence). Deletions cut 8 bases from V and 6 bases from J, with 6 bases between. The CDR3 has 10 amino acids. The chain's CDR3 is CASGGDTQYF. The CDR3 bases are TGTGCCAGCGGGGGGGATACGCAGTATTTT.

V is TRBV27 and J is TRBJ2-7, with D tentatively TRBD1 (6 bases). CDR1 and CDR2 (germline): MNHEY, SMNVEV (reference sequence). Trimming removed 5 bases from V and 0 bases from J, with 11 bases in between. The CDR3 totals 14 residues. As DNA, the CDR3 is TGTGCCAGCAGTAGACAGGCCTTCTCCTACGAGCAGTACTTC. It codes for CASSRQAFSYEQYF.

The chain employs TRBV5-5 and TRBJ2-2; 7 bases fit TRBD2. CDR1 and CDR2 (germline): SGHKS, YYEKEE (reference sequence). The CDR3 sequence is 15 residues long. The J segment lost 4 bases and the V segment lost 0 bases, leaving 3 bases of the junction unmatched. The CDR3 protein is CASSLEREATGELFF. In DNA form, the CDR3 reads TGTGCCAGCAGCTTGGAGCGGGAAGCCACCGGGGAGCTGTTTTTT. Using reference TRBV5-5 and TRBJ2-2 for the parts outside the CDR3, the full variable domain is DAGVTQSPTHLIKTRGQQVTLRCSPISGHKSVSWYQQVLGQGPQFIFQYYEKEERGRGNFPDRFSARQFPNYSSELNVNALLLGDSALYLCASSLEREATGELFFGEGSRLTVL.

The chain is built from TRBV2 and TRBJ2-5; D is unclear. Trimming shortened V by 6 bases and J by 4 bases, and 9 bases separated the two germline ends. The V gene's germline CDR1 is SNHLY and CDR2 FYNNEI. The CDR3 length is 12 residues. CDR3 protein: CASRPPGETQYF. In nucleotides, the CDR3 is TGTGCCAGCAGACCGCCGGGAGAGACCCAGTACTTC.

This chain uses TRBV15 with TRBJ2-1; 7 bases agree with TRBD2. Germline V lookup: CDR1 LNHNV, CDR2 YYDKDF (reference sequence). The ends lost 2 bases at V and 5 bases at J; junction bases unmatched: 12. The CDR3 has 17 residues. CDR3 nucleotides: TGTGCCACCAGCAGATCAACCACTAGCGCCCTCAACAATGAGCAGTTCTTC. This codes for CATSRSTTSALNNEQFF.

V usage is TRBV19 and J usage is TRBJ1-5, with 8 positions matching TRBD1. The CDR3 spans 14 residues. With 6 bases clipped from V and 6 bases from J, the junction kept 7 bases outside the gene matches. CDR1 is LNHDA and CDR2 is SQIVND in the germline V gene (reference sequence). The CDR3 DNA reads TGTGCCAGTAGGGACAGGGAGGTTGCTCAGCCCCAGCATTTT. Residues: CASRDREVAQPQHF. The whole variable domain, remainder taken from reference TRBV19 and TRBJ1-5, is DGGITQSPKYLFRKEGQNVTLSCEQNLNHDAMYWYRQDPGQGLRLIYYSQIVNDFQKGDIAEGYSVSREKKESFPLTVTSAQKNPTAFYLCASRDREVAQPQHFGDGTRLSIL.